The rows below give T cell receptor beta chains drawn from one sample of a study of cytotoxic CD8 clonotypes in ibrutinib-treated CLL. Data came from immunoSEQ multiplex PCR; TCRdb stores just in-frame clones and leaves some out. The sample records 130,000 or so clones, 70% to 80% being singletons. Sequenced material: PBMCs, taken after 12 months of ibrutinib treatment. These receptors came from a human donor with chronic lymphocytic leukemia. CDR3s include the opening cysteine and the closing phenylalanine or tryptophan.

V	length	J	CDR3
TRBV6-5	16	TRBJ2-1	CASSSGLPNSYNEQFF
TRBV18	15	TRBJ1-3	CASSPQGVYGNTIYF
TRBV5-1	16	TRBJ2-1	CASSLAGSGSYNEQFF
TRBV5-4	15	TRBJ2-1	CASSLALASYNEQFF
TRBV4-3	15	TRBJ2-7	CASSQGIDGPYEQYF
TRBV18	13	TRBJ1-5	CASSRDRHLAQHF
TRBV19	19	TRBJ2-7	CASSKPGTSGWTSSYEQYF
TRBV9	18	TRBJ2-1	CASSPSLLGLAGGAEQFF
TRBV30	13	TRBJ2-3	CAWSVLAQDTQYF
TRBV11-2	15	TRBJ2-7	CASSPRLAGGGEQYF
TRBV9	18	TRBJ2-1	CASSPTLGGRRPYNEQFF
TRBV7-9	12	TRBJ1-5	CASSPGSQPQHF
TRBV10-2	15	TRBJ2-1	CASGHGTSGYNEQFF
TRBV5-4	17	TRBJ2-5	CASSLKSSGRGSETQYF
TRBV2	20	TRBJ2-2	CASRRKRRTSGSVGTGELFF
TRBV28	16	TRBJ2-3	CASSLTRLTGTDTQYF
TRBV19	14	TRBJ1-5	CASSIGSEYQPQHF
TRBV7-8	15	TRBJ1-4	CASSPRQGRGEKLFF
TRBV25-1	15	TRBJ1-1	CASSDEGRLNTEAFF
TRBV4-2	16	TRBJ2-3	CASSQTGLAGTDTQYF
TRBV5-1	17	TRBJ2-1	CASSLEGLTQSYNEQFF
TRBV18	14	TRBJ2-7	CASSPQRGSYEQYF
TRBV19	19	TRBJ2-4	CASSIGPWRAPVTKNIQYF
TRBV29-1	15	TRBJ2-7	CSVELPGLAYYEQYF
TRBV14	14	TRBJ2-5	CASSQWSGQETQYF
TRBV28	15	TRBJ2-7	CASSFAGNPIYEQYF
TRBV11-2	15	TRBJ2-6	CASSIFGAGANVLTF
TRBV4-1	17	TRBJ2-2	CASSQDPDRVNTGELFF
TRBV4-1	15	TRBJ2-7	CASSPRDSMYYEQYF
TRBV11-2	13	TRBJ2-3	CASSLAGVDTQYF
TRBV7-2	12	TRBJ2-1	CASSLMVAEQFF
TRBV30	12	TRBJ1-5	CAWSFGNQPQHF
TRBV9	15	TRBJ2-3	CASSVASGSTDTQYF
TRBV25-1	17	TRBJ1-4	CASSLRDRGQSREKLFF
TRBV27	15	TRBJ2-1	CASSLGLAGVDEQFF
TRBV27	13	TRBJ2-7	CASRQGQVGEQYF
TRBV9	15	TRBJ2-1	CASSVEALVYNEQFF
TRBV6-6	14	TRBJ2-7	CASSYFGQTYEQYF
TRBV5-4	19	TRBJ2-1	CASFPGRGRALLTNNEQFF
TRBV28	14	TRBJ2-7	CASRSAANSYEQYF
TRBV25-1	13	TRBJ2-2	CASSWKNTGELFF
TRBV7-8	18	TRBJ2-2	CASSFFWAPTGFSGELFF
TRBV6-5	12	TRBJ1-2	CASSPGQYGYTF
TRBV5-1	15	TRBJ2-2	CASRSTSGNTGELFF
TRBV5-4	14	TRBJ2-7	CASSFLAGGYEQYF
TRBV7-2	15	TRBJ2-5	CASSYQAGPEETQYF
TRBV4-3	15	TRBJ2-7	CASSQRFSGIDEQYF
TRBV29-1	14	TRBJ2-7	CSTTTSSGSGEQYF
TRBV19	13	TRBJ2-1	CASTSKRTNEQFF
TRBV6-5	15	TRBJ2-1	CASSPHQRSGNGQFF
TRBV6-5	15	TRBJ2-1	CASSYLGQGYNEQFF
TRBV4-2	14	TRBJ2-3	CASSQEGPRDTQYF
TRBV9	13	TRBJ2-2	CASSALYTGELFF